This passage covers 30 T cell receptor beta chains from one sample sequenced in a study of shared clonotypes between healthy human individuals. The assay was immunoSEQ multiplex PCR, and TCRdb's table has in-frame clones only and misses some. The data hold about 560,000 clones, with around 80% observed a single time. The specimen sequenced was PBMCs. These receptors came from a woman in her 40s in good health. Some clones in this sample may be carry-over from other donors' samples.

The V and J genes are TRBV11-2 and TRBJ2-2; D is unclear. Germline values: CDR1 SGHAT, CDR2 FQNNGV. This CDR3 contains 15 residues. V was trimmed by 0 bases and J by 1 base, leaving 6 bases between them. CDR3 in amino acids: CASSLEGGNTGELFF. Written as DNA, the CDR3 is TGTGCCAGCAGCTTAGAGGGTGGGAACACCGGGGAGCTGTTTTTT.

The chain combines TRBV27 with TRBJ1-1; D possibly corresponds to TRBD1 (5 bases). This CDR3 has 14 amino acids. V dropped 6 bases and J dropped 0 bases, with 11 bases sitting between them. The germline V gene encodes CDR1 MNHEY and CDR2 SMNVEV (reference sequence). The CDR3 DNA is TGTGCCAGCAGACCCGGGACGGTGAACACTGAAGCTTTCTTT. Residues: CASRPGTVNTEAFF.

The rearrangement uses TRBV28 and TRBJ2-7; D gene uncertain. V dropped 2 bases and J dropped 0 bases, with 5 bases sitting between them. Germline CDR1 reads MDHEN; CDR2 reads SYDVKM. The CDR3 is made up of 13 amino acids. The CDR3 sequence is CASSLLGSYEQYF. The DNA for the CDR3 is TGTGCCAGCAGTTTACTAGGCTCCTACGAGCAGTACTTC.

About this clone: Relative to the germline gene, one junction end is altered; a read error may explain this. The CDR3 nucleotides are TGTGCTAGCAGTCTCATACCCGGACAGGGTTGGATAACTAATGAAAAACTGTTTTTT. Protein product: CASSLIPGQGWITNEKLFF. This chain connects TRBV7-7 to TRBJ1-4, with 8 bases that match TRBD1. CDR3 size: 19 residues. The germline gives CDR1 SSHAT, CDR2 FNYEAQ (reference sequence).

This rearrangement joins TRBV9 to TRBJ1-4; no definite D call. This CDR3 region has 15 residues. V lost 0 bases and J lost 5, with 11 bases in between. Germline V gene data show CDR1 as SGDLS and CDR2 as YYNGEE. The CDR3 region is CASSVADIPNEKLFF. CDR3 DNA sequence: TGTGCCAGCAGCGTAGCTGACATTCCCAATGAAAAACTGTTTTTT. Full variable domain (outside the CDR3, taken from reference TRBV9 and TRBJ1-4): DSGVTQTPKHLITATGQRVTLRCSPRSGDLSVYWYQQSLDQGLQFLIQYYNGEERAKGNILERFSAQQFPDLHSELNLSSLELGDSALYFCASSVADIPNEKLFFGSGTQLSVL.

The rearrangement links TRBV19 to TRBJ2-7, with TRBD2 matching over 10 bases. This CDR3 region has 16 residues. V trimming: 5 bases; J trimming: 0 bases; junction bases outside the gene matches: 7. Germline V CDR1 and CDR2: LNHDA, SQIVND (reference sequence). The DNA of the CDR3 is TGTGCCAGTAGTTCCCGGACTAGCGGAGCCTCCTACGAGCAGTACTTC. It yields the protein CASSSRTSGASYEQYF.

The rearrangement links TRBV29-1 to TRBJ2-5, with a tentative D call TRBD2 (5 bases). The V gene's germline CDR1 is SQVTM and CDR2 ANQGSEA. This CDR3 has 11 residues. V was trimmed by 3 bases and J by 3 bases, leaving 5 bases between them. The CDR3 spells CSVDGKETQYF. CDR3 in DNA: TGCAGCGTTGACGGGAAAGAGACCCAGTACTTC.

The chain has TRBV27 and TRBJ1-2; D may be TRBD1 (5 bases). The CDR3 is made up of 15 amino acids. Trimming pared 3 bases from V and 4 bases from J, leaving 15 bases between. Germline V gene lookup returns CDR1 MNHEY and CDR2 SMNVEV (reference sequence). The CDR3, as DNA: TGTGCCAGCAGTTTGAAAAGGATTGGGGGCTATGGCTACACCTTC. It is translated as CASSLKRIGGYGYTF.

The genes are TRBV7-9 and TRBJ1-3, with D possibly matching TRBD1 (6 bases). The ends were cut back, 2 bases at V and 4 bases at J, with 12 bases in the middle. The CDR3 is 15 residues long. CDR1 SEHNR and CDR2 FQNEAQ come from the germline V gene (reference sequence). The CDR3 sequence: CASSLNRVKGNTIYF. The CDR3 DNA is TGTGCCAGCAGCTTAAACAGGGTGAAAGGAAACACCATATATTTT.

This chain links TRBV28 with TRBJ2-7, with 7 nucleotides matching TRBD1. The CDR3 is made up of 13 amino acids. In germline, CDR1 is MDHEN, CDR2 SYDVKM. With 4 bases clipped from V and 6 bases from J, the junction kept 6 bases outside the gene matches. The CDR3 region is CASSSPDRTEQYF. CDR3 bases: TGTGCCAGCAGTTCCCCGGACAGGACCGAGCAGTACTTC.

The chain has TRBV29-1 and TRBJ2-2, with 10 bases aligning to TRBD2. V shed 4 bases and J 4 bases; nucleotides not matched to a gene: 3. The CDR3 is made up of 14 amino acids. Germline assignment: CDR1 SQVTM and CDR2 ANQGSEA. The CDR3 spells CSVAPSGSTGELFF. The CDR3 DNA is TGCAGCGTTGCCCCTAGCGGGAGCACCGGGGAGCTGTTTTTT.

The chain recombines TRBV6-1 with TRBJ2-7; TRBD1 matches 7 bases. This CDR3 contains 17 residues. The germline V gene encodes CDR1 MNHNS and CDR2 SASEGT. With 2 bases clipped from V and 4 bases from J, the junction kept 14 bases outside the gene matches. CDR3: CASSESGTRTGGYEQYF. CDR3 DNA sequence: TGTGCCAGCAGTGAATCGGGGACCCGGACAGGCGGGTACGAGCAGTACTTC.

This CDR3 reads CASSQASGASYEQYF. As DNA, the CDR3 is TGTGCCAGCAGCCAGGCTAGCGGGGCTTCCTACGAGCAGTACTTC. This chain joins TRBV4-2 and TRBJ2-7, with 9 bases aligning to TRBD2. The CDR3 is 15 residues long. V lost 3 bases, J lost 1 base, and 4 bases stayed unmatched. Germline lookup yields CDR1 LGHNA and CDR2 YNFKEQ.

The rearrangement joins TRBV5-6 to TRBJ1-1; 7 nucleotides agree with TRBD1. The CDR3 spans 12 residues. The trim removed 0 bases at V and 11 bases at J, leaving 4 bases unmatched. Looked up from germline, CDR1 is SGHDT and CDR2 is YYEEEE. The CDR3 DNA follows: TGTGCCAGCAGCTTGGTTGGGACAGTGGCTTTCTTT. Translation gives CASSLVGTVAFF.

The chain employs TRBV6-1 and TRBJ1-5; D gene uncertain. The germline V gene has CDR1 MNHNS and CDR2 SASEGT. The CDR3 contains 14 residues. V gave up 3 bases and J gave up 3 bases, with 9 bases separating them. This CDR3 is CASSDGVFNQPQHF. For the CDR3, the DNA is TGTGCCAGCAGTGACGGAGTCTTCAATCAGCCCCAGCATTTT.

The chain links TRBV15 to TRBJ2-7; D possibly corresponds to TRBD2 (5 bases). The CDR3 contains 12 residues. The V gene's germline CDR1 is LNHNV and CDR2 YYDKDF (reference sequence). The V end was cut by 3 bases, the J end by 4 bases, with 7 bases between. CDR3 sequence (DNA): TGTGCCACCAGCAGGGGAGTTTACGAGCAGTACTTC. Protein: CATSRGVYEQYF.

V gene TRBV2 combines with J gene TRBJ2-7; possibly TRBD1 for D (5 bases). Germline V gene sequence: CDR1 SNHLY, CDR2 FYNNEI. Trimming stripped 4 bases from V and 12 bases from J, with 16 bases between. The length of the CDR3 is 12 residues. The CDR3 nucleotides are TGTGCCAGCAGTGTGGTGCACCTGGGGCTGTACTTC. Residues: CASSVVHLGLYF. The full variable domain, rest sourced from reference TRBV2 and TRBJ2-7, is EPEVTQTPSHQVTQMGQEVILRCVPISNHLYFYWYRQILGQKVEFLVSFYNNEISEKSEIFDDQFSVERPDGSNFTLKIRSTKLEDSAMYFCASSVVHLGLYFGPGTRLTVT.

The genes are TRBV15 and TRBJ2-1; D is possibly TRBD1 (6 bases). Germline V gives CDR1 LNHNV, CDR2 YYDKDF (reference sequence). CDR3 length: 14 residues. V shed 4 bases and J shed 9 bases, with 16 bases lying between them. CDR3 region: CATSIGTTRSEQFF. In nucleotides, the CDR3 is TGTGCCACCAGCATAGGGACAACCCGCAGTGAGCAGTTCTTC. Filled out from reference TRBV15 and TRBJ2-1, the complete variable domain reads DAMVIQNPRYQVTQFGKPVTLSCSQTLNHNVMYWYQQKSSQAPKLLFHYYDKDFNNEADTPDNFQSRRPNTSFCFLDIRSPGLGDTAMYLCATSIGTTRSEQFFGPGTRLTVL.

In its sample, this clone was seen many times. The CDR3 protein is CASSLWSRMNTEAFF. The CDR3 DNA reads TGTGCCAGCAGTTTATGGTCCAGAATGAACACTGAAGCTTTCTTT. This chain uses TRBV28 with TRBJ1-1; D is uncertain. CDR1 MDHEN and CDR2 SYDVKM come from the germline V gene. This CDR3 has 15 residues. Trimming stripped 0 bases from V and 0 bases from J, with 8 bases between.

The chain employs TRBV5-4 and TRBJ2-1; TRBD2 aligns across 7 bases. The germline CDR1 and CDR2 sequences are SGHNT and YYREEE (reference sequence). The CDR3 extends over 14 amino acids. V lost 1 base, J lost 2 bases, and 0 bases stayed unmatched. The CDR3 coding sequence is TGTGCCAGCAGCTTGACTAGCGCCTACAATGAGCAGTTCTTC. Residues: CASSLTSAYNEQFF.

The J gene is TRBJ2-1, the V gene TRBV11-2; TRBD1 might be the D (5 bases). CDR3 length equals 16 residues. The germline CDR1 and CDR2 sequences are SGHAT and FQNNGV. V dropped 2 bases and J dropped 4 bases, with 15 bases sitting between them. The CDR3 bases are TGTGCCAGCAGCTTACCGACAGCTGGGTTATACAATGAGCAGTTCTTC. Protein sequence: CASSLPTAGLYNEQFF.

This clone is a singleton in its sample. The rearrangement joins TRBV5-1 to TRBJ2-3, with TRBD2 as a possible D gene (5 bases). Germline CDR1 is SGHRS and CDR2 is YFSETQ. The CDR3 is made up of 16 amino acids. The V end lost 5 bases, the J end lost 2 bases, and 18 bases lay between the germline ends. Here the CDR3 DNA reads TGCGCCAGCAGTCATCCTAACGACGGACTCACAGATACGCAGTATTTT. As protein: CASSHPNDGLTDTQYF.

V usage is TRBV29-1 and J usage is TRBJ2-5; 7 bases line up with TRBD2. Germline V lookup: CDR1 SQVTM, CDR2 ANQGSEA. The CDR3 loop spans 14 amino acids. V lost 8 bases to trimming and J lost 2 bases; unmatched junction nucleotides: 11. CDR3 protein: CSHLGGTLQETQYF. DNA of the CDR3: TGCAGCCATCTCGGGGGGACCCTACAAGAGACCCAGTACTTC.

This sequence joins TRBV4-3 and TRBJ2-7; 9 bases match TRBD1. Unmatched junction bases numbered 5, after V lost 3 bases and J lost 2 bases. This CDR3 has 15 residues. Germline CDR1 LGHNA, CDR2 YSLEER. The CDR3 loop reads CASSQGRQGAYEQYF. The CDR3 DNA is TGCGCCAGCAGCCAGGGACGACAGGGGGCCTACGAGCAGTACTTC.

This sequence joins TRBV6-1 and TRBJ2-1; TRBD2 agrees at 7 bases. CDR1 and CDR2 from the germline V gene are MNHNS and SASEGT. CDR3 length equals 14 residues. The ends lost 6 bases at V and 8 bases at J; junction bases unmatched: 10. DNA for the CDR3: TGTGCCAGCAGCGAGACCGGACTAGTCGATGAGCAGTTCTTC. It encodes CASSETGLVDEQFF.

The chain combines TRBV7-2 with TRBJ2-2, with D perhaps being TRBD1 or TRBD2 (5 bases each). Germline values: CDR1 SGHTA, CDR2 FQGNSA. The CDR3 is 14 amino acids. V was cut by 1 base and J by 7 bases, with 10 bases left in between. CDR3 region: CASSLDWGIGELFF. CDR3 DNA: TGTGCCAGCAGCTTAGATTGGGGGATCGGGGAGCTGTTTTTT.

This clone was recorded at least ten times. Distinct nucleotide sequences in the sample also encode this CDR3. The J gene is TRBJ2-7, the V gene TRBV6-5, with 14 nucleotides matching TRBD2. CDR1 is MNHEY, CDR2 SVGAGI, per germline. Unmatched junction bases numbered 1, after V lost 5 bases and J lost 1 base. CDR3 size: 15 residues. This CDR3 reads CASSRLAGGSYEQYF. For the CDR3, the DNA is TGTGCCAGCAGTCGACTAGCGGGAGGGTCCTACGAGCAGTACTTC.

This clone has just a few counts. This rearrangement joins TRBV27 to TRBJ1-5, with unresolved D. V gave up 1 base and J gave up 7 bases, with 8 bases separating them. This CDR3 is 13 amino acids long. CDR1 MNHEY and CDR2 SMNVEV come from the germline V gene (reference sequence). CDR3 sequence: CASSLFIQQPQHF. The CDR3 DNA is TGTGCCAGCAGTTTATTCATCCAGCAGCCCCAGCATTTT.

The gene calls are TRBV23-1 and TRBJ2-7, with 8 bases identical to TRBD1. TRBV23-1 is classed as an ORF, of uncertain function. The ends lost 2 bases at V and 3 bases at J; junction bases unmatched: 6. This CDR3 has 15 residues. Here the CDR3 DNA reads TGCGCCAGCAGTCAACAGGGGGCTAAACTCTACGAGCAGTACTTC. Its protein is CASSQQGAKLYEQYF.

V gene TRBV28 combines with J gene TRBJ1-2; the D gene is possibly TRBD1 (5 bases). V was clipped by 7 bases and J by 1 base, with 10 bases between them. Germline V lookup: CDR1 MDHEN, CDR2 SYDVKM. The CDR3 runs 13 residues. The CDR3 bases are TGTGCCAGCATTTCGGGGGATAACTATGGCTACACCTTC. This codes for CASISGDNYGYTF.